Following are 12 T cell receptor beta chains from one sample sequenced in a study of T cell changes during pregnancy in multiple sclerosis (dated by TCRdb to between 2018 and 2021). The library was obtained by the immunoSEQ multiplex PCR assay. TCRdb retrieved this table from immuneACCESS and kept in-frame rearrangements only. Not all clones are present; in checked studies, unresolved V genes account for under half, and no reason is known for the remainder. Recorded for this sample are about 64,000 clones; roughly 92% of them occurred a single time. The ten largest clones represent 1.4% of the sample. Here the sequenced sample was peripheral blood, taken in the second trimester of pregnancy. Source of these receptors: a female donor with multiple sclerosis, enrolled in a pregnancy study.

The chain carries TRBV7-2 and TRBJ1-4; D is unclear. The CDR3 sequence is 14 residues long. The V gene's germline CDR1 is SGHTA and CDR2 FQGNSA. The germline V and J ends were trimmed by 0 bases and 7 bases, with 9 bases remaining between them. CDR3 residues: CASSLAWASEKLFF. DNA for the CDR3: TGTGCCAGCAGCTTAGCGTGGGCCTCTGAAAAACTGTTTTTT.

CDR3 protein: CASPGSYGYTF. Written as DNA, the CDR3 is TGTGCCAGCCCGGGGTCCTATGGCTACACCTTC. J is TRBJ1-2 and V is TRBV7-9, with D hard to call. The CDR3 runs to 11 residues. The germline CDR1 and CDR2 sequences are SEHNR and FQNEAQ (reference sequence). Trimming cost V 8 bases and J 4 bases, with 8 bases left between them.

The chain has TRBV12-2 and TRBJ2-3; the table assigns TRBD2, which was not confirmed against the DNA. TRBV12-2 is classified as a pseudogene. The CDR3 extends over 15 amino acids. The CDR3 DNA sequence: TGTGCAAGTCGCTACCGACTAGCGGGAGCTTATACGCAGTATTTT. Encoded protein: CASRYRLAGAYTQYF.

The rearrangement uses TRBV20-1 and TRBJ2-5; possible D gene TRBD1, 6 bases. Trimming shortened V by 7 bases and J by 5 bases, and 11 bases separated the two germline ends. This CDR3 region has 11 residues. From germline, CDR1 is DFQATT and CDR2 SNEGSKA (reference sequence). In DNA, the CDR3 is TGCAGTGTAGGGGGTCCGGAGACCCAGTACTTC. Translating it yields CSVGGPETQYF.

The V gene is TRBV4-1, the J gene TRBJ1-1, with 9 positions matching TRBD1. CDR3 length: 14 amino acids. Trimming took 4 bases from V and 5 from J; bases not matched to a gene: 5. Per germline, CDR1 MGHRA and CDR2 YSYEKL. CDR3 sequence (DNA): TGCGCCAGCAGCCCTAAGACAGGGGGGACTGAAGCTTTCTTT. Its translation is CASSPKTGGTEAFF.

CDR3 in amino acids: CASSLVQDPYEQYF. The CDR3 DNA sequence: TGTGCCAGCAGCTTAGTACAGGACCCCTACGAGCAGTACTTC. This chain connects TRBV11-2 to TRBJ2-7; D perhaps matches TRBD1 (5 bases). Trimming cost V 1 base and J 2 bases, with 9 bases left between them. The CDR3 spans 14 residues. Germline assignment: CDR1 SGHAT and CDR2 FQNNGV.

This sequence joins TRBV7-6 and TRBJ1-1, with a weak D call TRBD1 (5 bases). The CDR3 spans 12 residues. Looked up from germline, CDR1 is SGHVS and CDR2 is FNYEAQ. Trimming took 1 base from V and 6 from J, leaving 6 bases between them. The CDR3 is CASSLGGAEAFF. In DNA form, the CDR3 reads TGTGCCAGCAGCTTAGGGGGGGCTGAAGCTTTCTTT.

J is TRBJ1-3 and V is TRBV6-5, with D unclear. This CDR3 has 14 amino acids. V gave up 4 bases and J gave up 1 base, with 8 bases separating them. Germline lookup yields CDR1 MNHEY and CDR2 SVGAGI. The CDR3 loop is CASSLLSSGNTIYF. In nucleotides, the CDR3 is TGTGCCAGCAGTTTACTTAGTTCTGGAAACACCATATATTTT.

This chain links TRBV6-4 with TRBJ1-2; 9 nucleotides line up with TRBD1. CDR3 length: 16 amino acids. Trimming at V came to 5 bases and at J to 5 bases, leaving 12 bases not matched to a gene. Germline-derived CDR1 and CDR2 are MRHNA and SNTAGT. The CDR3 spells CASSPNLLTGGYGYTF. In DNA form, the CDR3 reads TGTGCCAGCAGTCCCAACCTTTTGACAGGGGGATATGGCTACACCTTC.

J is TRBJ2-2 and V is TRBV6-5, with D maybe TRBD2 (6 bases). The CDR3 contains 14 residues. V lost 8 bases to trimming and J lost 0 bases, with 10 bases between them. The germline V gene has CDR1 MNHEY and CDR2 SVGAGI. Here the CDR3 reads CASRRLANTGELFF. CDR3 bases: TGTGCCAGCCGCAGACTAGCGAACACCGGGGAGCTGTTTTTT.

J is TRBJ2-3 and V is TRBV9, with D possibly being TRBD2 (6 bases). Trimming removed 4 bases from V and 1 base from J, with 25 bases in between. There are 19 residues in the CDR3. Germline CDR1 is SGDLS and CDR2 is YYNGEE. The CDR3 sequence is CASSSTELAEEWGTDTQYF. The CDR3 DNA reads as TGTGCCAGCAGCAGTACGGAATTAGCGGAAGAGTGGGGCACAGATACGCAGTATTTT. Using reference TRBV9 and TRBJ2-3 for the parts outside the CDR3, the full variable domain is DSGVTQTPKHLITATGQRVTLRCSPRSGDLSVYWYQQSLDQGLQFLIQYYNGEERAKGNILERFSAQQFPDLHSELNLSSLELGDSALYFCASSSTELAEEWGTDTQYFGPGTRLTVL.

This rearrangement joins TRBV2 to TRBJ1-5, with 7 nucleotides matching TRBD1. CDR1 and CDR2 (germline): SNHLY, FYNNEI. J lost 1 base, V lost 4 bases, and 4 bases had no gene match. The CDR3 totals 15 residues. CDR3: CASSGGTASNQPQHF. Written as DNA, the CDR3 is TGTGCCAGCAGTGGCGGGACAGCGAGCAATCAGCCCCAGCATTTT.